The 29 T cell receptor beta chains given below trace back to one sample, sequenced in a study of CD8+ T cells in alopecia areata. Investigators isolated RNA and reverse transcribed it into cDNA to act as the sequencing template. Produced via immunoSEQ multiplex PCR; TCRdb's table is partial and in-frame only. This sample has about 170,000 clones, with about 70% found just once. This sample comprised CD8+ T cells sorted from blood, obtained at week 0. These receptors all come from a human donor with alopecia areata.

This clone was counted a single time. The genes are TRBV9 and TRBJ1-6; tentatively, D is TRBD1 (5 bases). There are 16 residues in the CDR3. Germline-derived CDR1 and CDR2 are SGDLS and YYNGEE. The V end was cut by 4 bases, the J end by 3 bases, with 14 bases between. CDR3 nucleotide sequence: TGTGCCAGCAGCCCCCAGGGAGGGGTCTATAATTCACCCCTCCACTTT. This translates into CASSPQGGVYNSPLHF.

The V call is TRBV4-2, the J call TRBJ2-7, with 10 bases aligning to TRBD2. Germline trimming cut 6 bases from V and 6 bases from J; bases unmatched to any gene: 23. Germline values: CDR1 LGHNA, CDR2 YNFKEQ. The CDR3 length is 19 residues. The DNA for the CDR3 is TGTGCCAGCAGACGATACGGGACAGTCTCAGGGACTAGCGCTGGCGAGCAGTACTTC. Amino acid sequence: CASRRYGTVSGTSAGEQYF.

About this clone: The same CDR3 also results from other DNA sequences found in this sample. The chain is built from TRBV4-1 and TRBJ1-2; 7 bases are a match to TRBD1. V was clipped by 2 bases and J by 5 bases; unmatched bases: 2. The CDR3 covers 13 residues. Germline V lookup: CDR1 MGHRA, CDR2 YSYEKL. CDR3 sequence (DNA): TGCGCCAGCAGCCAAAGGACAGGTTATGGCTACACCTTC. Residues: CASSQRTGYGYTF.

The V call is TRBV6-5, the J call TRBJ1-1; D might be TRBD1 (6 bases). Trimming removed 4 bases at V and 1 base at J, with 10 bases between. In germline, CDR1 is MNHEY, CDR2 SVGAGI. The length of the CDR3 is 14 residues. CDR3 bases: TGTGCCAGCAGTTTACAGGGATCGAACACTGAAGCTTTCTTT. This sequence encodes CASSLQGSNTEAFF.

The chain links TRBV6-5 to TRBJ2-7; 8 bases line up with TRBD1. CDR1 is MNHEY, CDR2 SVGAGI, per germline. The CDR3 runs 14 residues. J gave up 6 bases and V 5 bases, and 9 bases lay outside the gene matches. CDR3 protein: CASSTRWTGSEQYF. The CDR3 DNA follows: TGTGCCAGCAGTACCCGATGGACAGGGAGCGAGCAGTACTTC.

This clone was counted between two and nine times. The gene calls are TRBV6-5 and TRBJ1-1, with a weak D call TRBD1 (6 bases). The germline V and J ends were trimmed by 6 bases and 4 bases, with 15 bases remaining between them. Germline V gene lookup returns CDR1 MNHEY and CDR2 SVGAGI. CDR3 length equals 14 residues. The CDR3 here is CASRPRGDGTEAFF. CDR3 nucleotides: TGTGCCAGCAGACCGAGGGGGGACGGCACTGAAGCTTTCTTT.

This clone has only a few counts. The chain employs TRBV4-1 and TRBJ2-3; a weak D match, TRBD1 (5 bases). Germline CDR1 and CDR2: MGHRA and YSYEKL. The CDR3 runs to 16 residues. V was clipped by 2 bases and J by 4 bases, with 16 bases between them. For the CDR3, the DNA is TGCGCCAGCAGCCAAAGTGTGCAGGGCCGCGCAGATACGCAGTATTTT. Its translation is CASSQSVQGRADTQYF.

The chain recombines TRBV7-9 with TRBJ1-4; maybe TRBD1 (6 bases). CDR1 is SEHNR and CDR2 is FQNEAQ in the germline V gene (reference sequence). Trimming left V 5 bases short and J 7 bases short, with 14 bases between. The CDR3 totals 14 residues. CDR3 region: CASSTVGTLEKLFF. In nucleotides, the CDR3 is TGTGCCAGCAGCACAGTGGGGACACTTGAAAAACTGTTTTTT.

The CDR3 spells CASSWWDTESYGYTF. In DNA, the CDR3 is TGCGCCAGCAGCTGGTGGGACACCGAGAGCTATGGCTACACCTTC. V gene TRBV5-1 combines with J gene TRBJ1-2, with D tentatively TRBD1 (6 bases). The germline V gene has CDR1 SGHRS and CDR2 YFSETQ. The ends were cut back, 3 bases at V and 4 bases at J, with 16 bases in the middle. This CDR3 has 15 amino acids.

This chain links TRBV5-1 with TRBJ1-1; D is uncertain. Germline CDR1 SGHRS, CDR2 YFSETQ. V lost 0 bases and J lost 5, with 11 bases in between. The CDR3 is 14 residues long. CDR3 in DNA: TGCGCCAGCAGCTTGGCATGGTTGTGGACTGAAGCTTTCTTT. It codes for CASSLAWLWTEAFF.

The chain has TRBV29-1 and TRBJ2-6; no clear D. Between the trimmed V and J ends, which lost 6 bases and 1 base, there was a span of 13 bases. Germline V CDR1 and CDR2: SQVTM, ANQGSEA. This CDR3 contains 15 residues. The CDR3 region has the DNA TGCAGCGTCGCGACCCAGGCGTCTGGGGCCAACGTCCTGACTTTC. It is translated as CSVATQASGANVLTF. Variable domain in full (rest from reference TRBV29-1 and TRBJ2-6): SAVISQKPSRDICQRGTSLTIQCQVDSQVTMMFWYRQQPGQSLTLIATANQGSEATYESGFVIDKFPISRPNLTFSTLTVSNMSPEDSSIYLCSVATQASGANVLTFGAGSRLTVL.

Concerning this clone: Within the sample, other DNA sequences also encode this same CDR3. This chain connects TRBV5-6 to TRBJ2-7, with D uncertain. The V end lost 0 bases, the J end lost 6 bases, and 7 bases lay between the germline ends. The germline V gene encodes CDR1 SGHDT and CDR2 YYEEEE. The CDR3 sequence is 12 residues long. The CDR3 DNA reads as TGTGCCAGCAGCTTGGCGGCCGGCGAGCAGTACTTC. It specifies CASSLAAGEQYF.

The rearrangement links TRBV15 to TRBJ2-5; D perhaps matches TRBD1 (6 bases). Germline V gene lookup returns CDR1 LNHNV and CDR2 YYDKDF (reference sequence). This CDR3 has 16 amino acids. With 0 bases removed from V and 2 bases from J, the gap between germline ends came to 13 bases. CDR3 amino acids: CATSRDPPGQQETQYF. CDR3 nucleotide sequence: TGTGCCACCAGCAGAGATCCCCCGGGACAACAAGAGACCCAGTACTTC.

In DNA form, the CDR3 reads TGTGCCAGCAGCCCGGGGCCCGAGGGAATCGGGAGCTATGGCTACACCTTC. It yields the protein CASSPGPEGIGSYGYTF. The chain is built from TRBV5-6 and TRBJ1-2; weak D call: TRBD1 (5 bases). Germline V gene sequence: CDR1 SGHDT, CDR2 YYEEEE. V lost 4 bases, J lost 4 bases, and 23 bases lay in between. The CDR3 has 17 amino acids.

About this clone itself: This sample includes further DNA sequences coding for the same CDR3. CDR3 amino acids: CASSAGVGANVLTF. In DNA form, the CDR3 reads TGTGCCAGCAGCGCGGGGGTAGGGGCCAACGTCCTGACTTTC. This chain connects TRBV9 to TRBJ2-6; D might be TRBD2 (6 bases). Germline V gene sequence: CDR1 SGDLS, CDR2 YYNGEE. With 3 bases removed from V and 4 bases from J, the gap between germline ends came to 8 bases. The CDR3 totals 14 residues.

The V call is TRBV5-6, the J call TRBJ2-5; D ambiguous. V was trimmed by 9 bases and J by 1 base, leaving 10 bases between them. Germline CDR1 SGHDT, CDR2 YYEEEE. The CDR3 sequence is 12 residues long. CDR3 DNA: TGTGCCACCTTTGACACCCAAGAGACCCAGTACTTC. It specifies CATFDTQETQYF.

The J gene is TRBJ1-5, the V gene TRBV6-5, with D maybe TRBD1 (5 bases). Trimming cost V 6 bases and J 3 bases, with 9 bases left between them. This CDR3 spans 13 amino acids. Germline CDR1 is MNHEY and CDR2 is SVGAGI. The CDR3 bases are TGTGCCAGCAGCCGGGGCCTCAATCAGCCCCAGCATTTT. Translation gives CASSRGLNQPQHF.

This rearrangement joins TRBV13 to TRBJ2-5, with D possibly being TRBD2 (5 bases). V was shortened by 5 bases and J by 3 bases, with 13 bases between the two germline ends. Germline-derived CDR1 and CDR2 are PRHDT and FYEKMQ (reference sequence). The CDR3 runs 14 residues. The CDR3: CASSPWTPKETQYF. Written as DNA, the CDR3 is TGTGCCAGCAGCCCTTGGACTCCTAAAGAGACCCAGTACTTC.

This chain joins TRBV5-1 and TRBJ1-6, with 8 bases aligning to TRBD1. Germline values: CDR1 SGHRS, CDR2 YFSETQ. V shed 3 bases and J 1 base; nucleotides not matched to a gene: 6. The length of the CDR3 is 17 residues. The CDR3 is CASSSGDRGSYNSPLHF. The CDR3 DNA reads TGCGCCAGCAGCTCGGGAGACAGGGGATCCTATAATTCACCCCTCCACTTT.

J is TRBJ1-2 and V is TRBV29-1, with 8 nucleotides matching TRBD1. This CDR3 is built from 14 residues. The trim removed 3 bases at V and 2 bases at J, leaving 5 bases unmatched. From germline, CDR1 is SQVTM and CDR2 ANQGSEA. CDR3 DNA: TGCAGCGTTGATTCGACAGGGGAAAACTATGGCTACACCTTC. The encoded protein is CSVDSTGENYGYTF.

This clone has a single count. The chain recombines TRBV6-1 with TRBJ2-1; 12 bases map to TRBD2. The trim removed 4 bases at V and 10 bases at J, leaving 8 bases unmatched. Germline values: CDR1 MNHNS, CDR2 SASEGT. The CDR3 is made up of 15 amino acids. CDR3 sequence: CASSGRLAGDGEQFF. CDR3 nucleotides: TGTGCCAGCAGTGGGAGACTAGCGGGGGATGGCGAGCAGTTCTTC.

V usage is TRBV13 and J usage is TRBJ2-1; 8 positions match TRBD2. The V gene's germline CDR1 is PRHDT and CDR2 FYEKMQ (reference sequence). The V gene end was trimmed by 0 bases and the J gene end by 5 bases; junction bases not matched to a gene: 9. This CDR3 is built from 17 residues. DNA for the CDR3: TGTGCCAGCAGCTTAGGGAGCTTGACTAGCGTCCACAATGAGCAGTTCTTC. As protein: CASSLGSLTSVHNEQFF. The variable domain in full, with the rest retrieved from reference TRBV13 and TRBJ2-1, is AAGVIQSPRHLIKEKRETATLKCYPIPRHDTVYWYQQGPGQDPQFLISFYEKMQSDKGSIPDRFSAQQFSDYHSELNMSSLELGDSALYFCASSLGSLTSVHNEQFFGPGTRLTVL.

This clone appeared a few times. The CDR3 is CASSFPTDSYEQYF. The DNA of the CDR3 is TGTGCCAGCAGCTTCCCGACAGACTCCTACGAGCAGTACTTC. The chain recombines TRBV5-6 with TRBJ2-7, with D maybe TRBD1 (5 bases). Germline V gene sequence: CDR1 SGHDT, CDR2 YYEEEE. The CDR3 is 14 amino acids. V lost 2 bases and J 0 bases, leaving 9 bases between the germline ends.

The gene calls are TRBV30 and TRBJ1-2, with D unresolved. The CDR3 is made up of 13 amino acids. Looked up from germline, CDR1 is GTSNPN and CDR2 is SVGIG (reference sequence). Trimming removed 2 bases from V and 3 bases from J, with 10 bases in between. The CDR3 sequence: CAWSTAFHYGYTF. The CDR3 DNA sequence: TGTGCCTGGAGTACAGCCTTTCACTATGGCTACACCTTC. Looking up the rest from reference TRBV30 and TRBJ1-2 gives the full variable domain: SQTIHQWPATLVQPVGSPLSLECTVEGTSNPNLYWYRQAAGRGLQLLFYSVGIGQISSEVPQNLSASRPQDRQFILSSKKLLLSDSGFYLCAWSTAFHYGYTFGSGTRLTVV.

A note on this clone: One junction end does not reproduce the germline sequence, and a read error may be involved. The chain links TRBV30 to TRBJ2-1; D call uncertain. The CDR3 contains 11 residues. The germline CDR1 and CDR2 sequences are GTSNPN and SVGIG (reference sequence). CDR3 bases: TGTGCCTGGGGGTCCTACGATGAGCAGTTCTTC. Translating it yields CAWGSYDEQFF.

CDR3 amino acids: CASSTTITSETQYF. CDR3 nucleotide sequence: TGTGCCAGTAGTACCACCATCACCTCAGAGACCCAGTACTTC. The chain combines TRBV19 with TRBJ2-5, with unresolved D. Looked up from germline, CDR1 is LNHDA and CDR2 is SQIVND (reference sequence). This CDR3 has 14 amino acids. The V and J ends lost 4 bases and 4 bases respectively, with 13 bases between them.

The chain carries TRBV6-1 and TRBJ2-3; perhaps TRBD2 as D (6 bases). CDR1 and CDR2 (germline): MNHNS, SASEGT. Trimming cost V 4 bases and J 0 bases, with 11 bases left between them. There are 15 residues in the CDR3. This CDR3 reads CASSVSSVSTDTQYF. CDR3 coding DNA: TGTGCCAGCAGTGTCTCTAGCGTGAGCACAGATACGCAGTATTTT.

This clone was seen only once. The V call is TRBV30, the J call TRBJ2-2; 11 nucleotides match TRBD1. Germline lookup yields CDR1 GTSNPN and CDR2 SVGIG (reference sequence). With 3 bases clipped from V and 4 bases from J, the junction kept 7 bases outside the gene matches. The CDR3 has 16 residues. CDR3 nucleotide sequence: TGTGCCTGGAGGATGGAGGGGACAGGGGGCACCGGGGAGCTGTTTTTT. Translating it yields CAWRMEGTGGTGELFF.

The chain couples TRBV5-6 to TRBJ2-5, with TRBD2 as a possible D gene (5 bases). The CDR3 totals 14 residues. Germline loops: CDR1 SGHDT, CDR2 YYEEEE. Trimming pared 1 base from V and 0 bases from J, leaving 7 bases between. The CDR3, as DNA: TGTGCCAGCAGCTTGATTAGCGACCAAGAGACCCAGTACTTC. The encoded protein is CASSLISDQETQYF.